The 17 T cell receptor beta chains reported below all come from one sample, sequenced in a study of blood T cell repertoires in COVID-19. Profiling relied on immunoSEQ multiplex PCR, and the TCRdb table lists in-frame clones only, not all of them. Altogether 140,000 to 150,000 clones are present, approximately 92% being singletons, with the ten largest covering around 2.9%. The sequenced material came from peripheral blood. All receptors come from a woman aged 60-75 years with active COVID-19.

The chain is built from TRBV7-2 and TRBJ1-2; D unclear. Germline CDR1 reads SGHTA; CDR2 reads FQGNSA. Deletions cut 0 bases from V and 7 bases from J, with 15 bases between. The CDR3 has 15 residues. CDR3 sequence (DNA): TGTGCCAGCAGCTTAGCGCAAGGAGGGAGAGGTGGCTACACCTTC. Translating it yields CASSLAQGGRGGYTF. The full variable domain, completed using reference TRBV7-2 and TRBJ1-2, is GAGVSQSPSNKVTEKGKDVELRCDPISGHTALYWYRQSLGQGLEFLIYFQGNSAPDKSGLPSDRFSAERTGGSVSTLTIQRTQQEDSAVYLCASSLAQGGRGGYTFGSGTRLTVV.

The chain links TRBV27 to TRBJ1-6; D is ambiguous. The length of the CDR3 is 15 residues. V dropped 3 bases and J dropped 7 bases, with 13 bases sitting between them. Germline-derived CDR1 and CDR2 are MNHEY and SMNVEV (reference sequence). In DNA, the CDR3 is TGTGCCAGCAGTTTTAGCTTTACGGGGAATTCACCCCTCCACTTT. Translated, it gives CASSFSFTGNSPLHF.

V and J are TRBV10-3 and TRBJ2-7; 7 bases align to TRBD2. V was clipped by 8 bases and J by 6 bases; unmatched bases: 7. Germline lookup yields CDR1 ENHRY and CDR2 SYGVKD. The CDR3 spans 12 residues. The chain's CDR3 is CAIAGARLEQYF. The CDR3 region has the DNA TGTGCCATCGCGGGAGCCCGTCTCGAGCAGTACTTC.

The V call is TRBV29-1, the J call TRBJ2-7; a possible D gene is TRBD2 (7 bases). The CDR3 is 12 amino acids. V lost 6 bases to trimming and J lost 2 bases, with 11 bases between them. Germline V gene sequence: CDR1 SQVTM, CDR2 ANQGSEA. CDR3 region: CSVGGGAYEQYF. CDR3 sequence (DNA): TGCAGCGTAGGGGGGGGAGCCTACGAGCAGTACTTC.

The V call is TRBV6-6, the J call TRBJ2-1, with TRBD2 identical over 8 bases. This CDR3 is built from 18 residues. Germline V gives CDR1 MNHNY, CDR2 SVGAGI (reference sequence). Trimming removed 5 bases from V and 7 bases from J; junction bases left unmatched: 19. The CDR3 DNA reads as TGTGCCAGCAGTCCCCTCCTAGCGGGTGAACCTTCGAGGAATGAGCAGTTCTTC. Protein product: CASSPLLAGEPSRNEQFF.

The DNA for the CDR3 is TGTGCCAGCAGTCAAAACGGCCAGCGGGAAATAGTAGCCAAAAACATTCAGTACTTC. Its protein product is CASSQNGQREIVAKNIQYF. This chain joins TRBV21-1 and TRBJ2-4; TRBD2 reflects the table's D call only, with no check against the DNA. TRBV21-1 has pseudogene status. The CDR3 consists of 19 residues.

The rearrangement uses TRBV19 and TRBJ2-3, with TRBD2 matching 10 bases. The germline V gene encodes CDR1 LNHDA and CDR2 SQIVND (reference sequence). The V and J ends lost 6 bases and 7 bases, in that order; junction bases with no gene match: 10. The CDR3 extends over 15 amino acids. The CDR3 region is CASRRTSGSENTQYF. The CDR3 DNA reads as TGTGCCAGTAGAAGGACTAGCGGTTCAGAAAATACGCAGTATTTT.

This clone was seen a few times. This chain uses TRBV21-1 with TRBJ1-2. TRBV21-1 is a pseudogene segment. This CDR3 region has 14 residues. The CDR3: CANTSSGGNYGYTF. CDR3 DNA: TGTGCCAACACGTCTTCAGGAGGGAACTATGGCTACACCTTC.

This chain uses TRBV28 with TRBJ1-6; 7 bases align to TRBD1. J lost 8 bases, V lost 8 bases, and 18 bases had no gene match. The CDR3 totals 17 residues. Germline lookup yields CDR1 MDHEN and CDR2 SYDVKM. CDR3 nucleotide sequence: TGTGCCAGCGGCGGACCCCTGGACAGGCTAAGTCATTCACCCCTCCACTTT. Its translation: CASGGPLDRLSHSPLHF.

This sequence joins TRBV12-2 and TRBJ2-6; the table's D call, TRBD1, has no DNA check behind it. TRBV12-2 is recorded as a pseudogene. The CDR3 totals 17 residues. The CDR3 nucleotides are TGTGCAAGTCGCTTGCGGACAGGCCGCTCTGGGGCCAACGTCCTGACTTTC. Translation gives CASRLRTGRSGANVLTF.

The chain employs TRBV12-3 or TRBV12-4 and TRBJ1-1; 9 bases map to TRBD1. The V segment lost 2 bases and the J segment 11 bases; nucleotides outside the gene matches: 6. The CDR3 has 13 amino acids. The CDR3 sequence is CASSLRGDRVAFF. The CDR3 DNA reads as TGTGCCAGCAGTTTAAGGGGGGACAGGGTTGCTTTCTTT.

This clone was seen only a few times. The chain links TRBV9 to TRBJ1-5; TRBD1 matches 7 bases. V gave up 4 bases and J gave up 6 bases; unmatched junction bases: 7. CDR1 is SGDLS, CDR2 YYNGEE, per germline. CDR3 size: 14 residues. The CDR3 region has the DNA TGTGCCAGCAGCCCACAGGGGATGGGTCAGCCCCAGCATTTT. Residues: CASSPQGMGQPQHF.

The chain recombines TRBV25-1 with TRBJ2-5; 9 bases are shared with TRBD1. The length of the CDR3 is 15 residues. V was clipped by 3 bases and J by 5 bases; unmatched bases: 7. CDR1 is MGHDK, CDR2 SYGVNS, per germline. For the CDR3, the DNA is TGTGCCAGCAGTGAGGTCGGACAGGGGAGGGAGACCCAGTACTTC. Protein: CASSEVGQGRETQYF. Filled out from reference TRBV25-1 and TRBJ2-5, the complete variable domain reads EADIYQTPRYLVIGTGKKITLECSQTMGHDKMYWYQQDPGMELHLIHYSYGVNSTEKGDLSSESTVSRIRTEHFPLTLESARPSHTSQYLCASSEVGQGRETQYFGPGTRLLVL.

The rearrangement uses TRBV10-1 and TRBJ1-2, with D tentatively TRBD1 (6 bases). V dropped 4 bases and J dropped 6 bases, with 12 bases sitting between them. Germline CDR1 reads WNHNN; CDR2 reads SYGVQD (reference sequence). The CDR3 is 13 amino acids. The CDR3 reads CASSANPGDGYTF. The CDR3, as DNA: TGCGCCAGCAGTGCTAACCCAGGGGATGGCTACACCTTC.

The rearrangement links TRBV5-1 to TRBJ2-2; 8 bases are shared with TRBD1. The V gene's germline CDR1 is SGHRS and CDR2 YFSETQ. The CDR3 length is 16 residues. The V gene end was trimmed by 3 bases and the J gene end by 1 base; junction bases not matched to a gene: 5. CDR3 nucleotide sequence: TGCGCCAGCAGCTCCGGAGGGACAGGGAACACCGGGGAGCTGTTTTTT. Translating it yields CASSSGGTGNTGELFF.

A word on this clone: At one of its ends the junction is not consistent with the germline gene, which may arise from a read error. V gene TRBV4-2 combines with J gene TRBJ2-4, with 7 bases matching TRBD1. The CDR3 is 13 amino acids. Germline V lookup: CDR1 LGHNA, CDR2 YNFKEQ. The CDR3 coding sequence is TGTGCCAGCAGCCACTTGACAGGGTGGACATTGGACTTC. The encoded protein is CASSHLTGWTLDF.

The sample holds one count of this clone. The chain joins TRBV6-5 to TRBJ2-7; 9 bases align to TRBD2. With 6 bases clipped from V and 4 bases from J, the junction kept 4 bases outside the gene matches. This CDR3 comprises 13 residues. In germline, CDR1 is MNHEY, CDR2 SVGAGI. Here the CDR3 reads CASRITSGYEQYF. The CDR3 nucleotides read TGTGCCAGCAGGATTACTAGCGGGTACGAGCAGTACTTC.